These 18 T cell receptor beta chains came from one sample sequenced in a study of T cell responses to AZD1222 COVID-19 vaccine. Measured with immunoSEQ multiplex PCR; TCRdb has only the in-frame clones, and not every one. The data contain 100,000 to 150,000 clones, roughly 91% of them seen just once; the ten biggest clones take up about 2.7%. Specimen: peripheral blood, collected on day 0 of AZD1222 vaccination. The receptor set was obtained from an adult in good health.

This clone was observed a single time. The chain couples TRBV19 to TRBJ1-2; a weak D match, TRBD1 (6 bases). The germline V and J ends were trimmed by 4 bases and 2 bases, with 14 bases remaining between them. The germline V gene encodes CDR1 LNHDA and CDR2 SQIVND (reference sequence). This CDR3 is built from 15 residues. The CDR3 sequence is CASSTNRDGNYGYTF. In nucleotides, the CDR3 is TGTGCCAGTAGTACCAACAGGGATGGGAACTATGGCTACACCTTC.

This clone was observed a single time. The gene calls are TRBV6-5 and TRBJ2-7; 10 positions agree with TRBD2. Looked up from germline, CDR1 is MNHEY and CDR2 is SVGAGI. The V segment lost 3 bases and the J segment 6 bases; nucleotides outside the gene matches: 11. This CDR3 has 16 residues. The DNA for the CDR3 is TGTGCCAGCAGTTATAGGAGGGCTAGCGGGAGAGGCGAGCAGTACTTC. It codes for CASSYRRASGRGEQYF.

The rearrangement links TRBV7-8 to TRBJ1-5; possible D gene TRBD1, 5 bases. CDR3 size: 13 residues. Germline CDR1 is SGHVS and CDR2 is FQNEAQ. Trimming took off 2 bases at V and 4 bases at J, with 6 bases between the two ends. The CDR3 DNA sequence: TGTGCCAGCAGCTTACGGGGGAATCAGCCCCAGCATTTT. It is translated as CASSLRGNQPQHF.

V usage is TRBV10-2 and J usage is TRBJ1-1; 10 bases align to TRBD1. The CDR3 is 15 residues long. The V segment lost 4 bases and the J segment 6 bases; nucleotides outside the gene matches: 8. Germline V CDR1 and CDR2: WSHSY, SAAADI. CDR3 protein: CASSVAGQGVPEAFF. The CDR3 nucleotides are TGCGCCAGCAGTGTCGCCGGACAGGGGGTCCCTGAAGCTTTCTTT.

V and J are TRBV29-1 and TRBJ2-3; 7 bases match TRBD2. The CDR3 runs to 16 residues. Losses at the gene ends were 5 bases for V and 0 bases for J; bases not matched to a gene: 11. The germline V gene has CDR1 SQVTM and CDR2 ANQGSEA. The chain's CDR3 is CSVTSGDSGSTDTQYF. The CDR3 coding sequence is TGCAGCGTTACCTCGGGGGATAGCGGGAGCACAGATACGCAGTATTTT.

This clone appeared a single time. For the CDR3, the DNA is TGCGCCAGCAGCTTGGATGGCAATGGCTACACCTTC. As protein: CASSLDGNGYTF. The rearrangement joins TRBV5-1 to TRBJ1-2; D gene unclear. This CDR3 region has 12 residues. Trimming stripped 0 bases from V and 6 bases from J, with 6 bases between. In germline, CDR1 is SGHRS, CDR2 YFSETQ.

The chain is built from TRBV4-2 and TRBJ1-2; the D is unclear. Trimming pared 4 bases from V and 8 bases from J, leaving 14 bases between. CDR3 length: 13 residues. Per the germline V gene, CDR1 is LGHNA and CDR2 is YNFKEQ. CDR3 sequence reads: CASSPSKIEGYTF. CDR3 coding DNA: TGTGCCAGCAGCCCTAGTAAGATTGAGGGCTACACCTTC.

The chain recombines TRBV27 with TRBJ1-2; D possibly corresponds to TRBD1 (6 bases). The V gene lost 10 bases and the J gene lost 7 bases, with 19 bases spanning the gap. Germline V gene sequence: CDR1 MNHEY, CDR2 SMNVEV (reference sequence). The CDR3 length is 13 residues. Here the CDR3 DNA reads TGTGCCACAGCAAGAGGGGGGGGATTTGGCTACACCTTC. Translating gives CATARGGGFGYTF.

This chain joins TRBV12-3 or TRBV12-4 and TRBJ1-4; D is uncertain. Trimming took 5 bases from V and 6 from J, leaving 10 bases between them. This CDR3 comprises 13 residues. The CDR3 bases are TGTGCCAGCAGTCAGGACGGATATGAAAAACTGTTTTTT. Translating gives CASSQDGYEKLFF.

This clone was observed a single time. The chain recombines TRBV5-6 with TRBJ1-2, with D perhaps matching TRBD1 (6 bases). The CDR3 sequence is 15 residues long. From germline, CDR1 is SGHDT and CDR2 YYEEEE. The V end lost 7 bases, the J end lost 7 bases, and 23 bases lay between the germline ends. The CDR3 DNA reads as TGTGCCAGCGCCCGTGACAGGTCGGATTTCCTTGGCTACACCTTC. It translates to CASARDRSDFLGYTF.

This chain connects TRBV18 to TRBJ2-7, with 9 bases that match TRBD1. This CDR3 is built from 16 residues. The junction had 9 bases not matched to a gene; V was cut back by 2 bases and J by 4 bases. In germline, CDR1 is KGHSH, CDR2 LQKENI. The chain's CDR3 is CASSPYSGTGIYEQYF. In DNA form, the CDR3 reads TGTGCCAGCTCACCATATTCCGGGACAGGGATTTACGAGCAGTACTTC.

This chain links TRBV6-2 or TRBV6-3 with TRBJ1-5; D gene unclear. Germline-derived CDR1 and CDR2 are MNHEY and SVGEGT. This CDR3 is built from 15 residues. V dropped 0 bases and J dropped 3 bases, with 9 bases sitting between them. The CDR3 spells CASSYSISFNQPQHF. For the CDR3, the DNA is TGTGCCAGCAGTTACTCGATTAGTTTCAATCAGCCCCAGCATTTT.

The chain uses TRBV30 and TRBJ1-1, with D possibly matching TRBD1 (6 bases). The V and J ends lost 1 base and 0 bases respectively, with 12 bases between them. The CDR3 has 15 amino acids. The V gene's germline CDR1 is GTSNPN and CDR2 SVGIG (reference sequence). The CDR3 reads CAWSEGVFMNTEAFF. In DNA, the CDR3 is TGTGCCTGGAGTGAGGGGGTCTTCATGAACACTGAAGCTTTCTTT.

The chain uses TRBV5-5 and TRBJ2-2; the D is unclear. The CDR3 is 14 residues long. Trimming took off 3 bases at V and 7 bases at J, with 13 bases between the two ends. CDR1 SGHKS and CDR2 YYEKEE come from the germline V gene (reference sequence). CDR3 amino acids: CASSWSEAGGELFF. In nucleotides, the CDR3 is TGTGCCAGCAGCTGGAGCGAGGCCGGCGGGGAGCTGTTTTTT.

The gene calls are TRBV5-4 and TRBJ2-7; D gene unclear. This CDR3 has 13 residues. Germline V CDR1 and CDR2: SGHNT, YYREEE (reference sequence). V was cut by 5 bases and J by 2 bases, with 11 bases left in between. For the CDR3, the DNA is TGTGCCAGCAGTTCGCGACGGGCCTACGAGCAGTACTTC. The encoded protein is CASSSRRAYEQYF. The full variable domain, with the rest looked up from reference TRBV5-4 and TRBJ2-7, is ETGVTQSPTHLIKTRGQQVTLRCSSQSGHNTVSWYQQALGQGPQFIFQYYREEENGRGNFPPRFSGLQFPNYSSELNVNALELDDSALYLCASSSRRAYEQYFGPGTRLTVT.

This clone was observed a few times. The chain employs TRBV29-1 and TRBJ2-7; the match to TRBD1 covers 12 bases. The junction had 3 bases not matched to a gene; V was cut back by 6 bases and J by 3 bases. CDR1 and CDR2 (germline): SQVTM, ANQGSEA. CDR3 length equals 13 residues. CDR3 loop: CSVGQGAIYEQYF. As DNA, the CDR3 is TGCAGCGTGGGACAGGGGGCGATCTACGAGCAGTACTTC.

The J gene is TRBJ2-7, the V gene TRBV27; 11 positions match TRBD1. The length of the CDR3 is 13 residues. V gave up 6 bases and J gave up 2 bases; unmatched junction bases: 0. The germline CDR1 and CDR2 sequences are MNHEY and SMNVEV (reference sequence). As DNA, the CDR3 is TGTGCCAGCAGGGGACAGGGGGCCTACGAGCAGTACTTC. It codes for CASRGQGAYEQYF.

In this sample, this clone turned up once. The chain uses TRBV12-3 or TRBV12-4 and TRBJ1-3; TRBD1 might be the D (5 bases). The CDR3 has 13 amino acids. Between the trimmed V and J ends, which lost 5 bases and 0 bases, there was a span of 5 bases. DNA of the CDR3: TGTGCCAGCAGTGACAGCTCTGGAAACACCATATATTTT. As protein: CASSDSSGNTIYF.